This T cell receptor beta chain was documented in a study of glioma-infiltrating T cells (dated by TCRdb to the mid-2010s). About the investigation overall: TCR alpha- and beta-chain repertoires were sequenced from glioma tissue, non-neoplastic brain tissue and matched peripheral blood mononuclear cells. The paired cohort was made up of three low-grade glioma patients, several primary glioblastoma patients and three non-glioma patients who contributed non-neoplastic brain tissue. To gauge divergence between tissue and blood T-cell populations, every tissue-infiltrating repertoire was compared against the peripheral blood repertoire from the same patient.

Per the germline V gene, MGHRA is the CDR1 and YSYEKL is the CDR2. Including cysteine and phenylalanine, the CDR3 has 11 amino acids. The sequence is cut down to CDR3 DNA, 33 bases in frame from base 1. V gives up 0 bases and J gives up 8 bases, and the segment between their germline ends measures 4 bases. At least ten counts were recorded for this clonotype. No cognate antigen has been identified for it. The input lacks base qualities; no much larger clone sits a single base away. TCR alpha and beta CDR3 regions were amplified with the iRepertoire nested amplicon-rescue multiplex PCR (arm-PCR) platform from RNA. The input for one-step reverse transcription and amplification was 100-400 ng of tissue mRNA or PBMC total RNA. Following bead purification, Illumina adapters were added through a secondary multiplex PCR, and the libraries were then gel-purified between 200 and 400 bp. Demultiplexing relied on internal 6-nucleotide barcodes carried by the libraries. Sequencing of the libraries was done on an Illumina MiSeq using 2x220 or 2x250 nucleotide paired-end reads. As for the original processing: Paired reads were merged with FLASH 1.2.11 and aligned to the GRCh37 human genome with BWA-MEM before extracting TRA and TRB reads. For V and J assignment, an IMGT-derived reference of cassette sequences and CDR3 motifs that included pseudogenes was used. Reads were translated in three frames, and productive CDR3s were defined as those with a C...FGXG motif and no stop codons. Clonotypes were defined as unique combinations of V-J cassette pair and CDR3 amino acid sequence. Reads were filtered by Hamming distance, with the threshold set by the sequence error rate of each sample in mapped regions. TCRdb reprocessing: public reads trimmed at Q25 with fastp, clones called with MiXCR, in-frame beta chains kept. CDR3 protein duplicates are merged, each entry listing the most common genes and DNA. The V and J calls, along with clone size, are taken from TCRdb and not from the paper's own processing. The sample contains roughly 100,000 distinct CDR3 sequences, about 30% of them found a single time. The top ten clonotypes cover 35% to 55% of the sample.

On the study overall, not on this receptor specifically: In non-neoplastic patients, VJ-independent divergence between tissue and blood fell below expectation, whereas in all gliomas, and especially in low-grade gliomas, the divergence rose above expectation. Very few CDR3 sequences were shared between tissue and blood, attributed to high CDR3 diversity and limited sampling. The group comparisons were based on small numbers of patients: three non-neoplastic, three low-grade glioma and about eight glioblastoma patients.

The sequence was obtained from a human donor with low-grade glioma or glioblastoma, undergoing nonglioma brain surgery, or in good health (not recorded which). The chain is assembled from TRBV4-1 and TRBJ1-1, with the D gene too uncertain to name. The sequenced material came from glioma tissue, nonneoplastic brain tissue, or PBMCs (not recorded which). The CDR3 loop reads CASSQETEAFF. The sequenced DNA is TGCGCCAGCAGCCAAGAGACCGAAGCTTTCTTT.